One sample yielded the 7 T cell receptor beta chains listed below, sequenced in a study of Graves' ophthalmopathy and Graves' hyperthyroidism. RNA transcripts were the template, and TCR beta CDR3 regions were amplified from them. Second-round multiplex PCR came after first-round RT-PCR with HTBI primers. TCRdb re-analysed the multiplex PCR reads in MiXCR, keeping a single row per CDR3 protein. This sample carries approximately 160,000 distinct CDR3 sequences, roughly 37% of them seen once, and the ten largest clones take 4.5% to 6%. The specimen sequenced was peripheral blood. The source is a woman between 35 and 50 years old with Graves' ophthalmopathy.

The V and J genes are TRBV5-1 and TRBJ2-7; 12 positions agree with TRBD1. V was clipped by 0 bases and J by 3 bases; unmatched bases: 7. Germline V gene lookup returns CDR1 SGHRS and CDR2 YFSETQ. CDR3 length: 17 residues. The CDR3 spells CASSLGGQGASRYEQYF. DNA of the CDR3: TGCGCCAGCAGCTTGGGGGGACAGGGGGCCTCTCGCTACGAGCAGTACTTC.

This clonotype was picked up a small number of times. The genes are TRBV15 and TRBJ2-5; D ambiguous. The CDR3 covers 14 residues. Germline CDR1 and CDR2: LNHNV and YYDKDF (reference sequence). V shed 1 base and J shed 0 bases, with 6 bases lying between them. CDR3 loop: CATSRAYYQETQYF. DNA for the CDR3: TGTGCCACCAGCAGAGCGTACTACCAAGAGACCCAGTACTTC.

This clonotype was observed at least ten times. DNA for the CDR3: TGTGCCAGCAGTTTAACTGGGCTCGGGTATGGACAGCCCCAGCATTTT. This sequence encodes CASSLTGLGYGQPQHF. This chain connects TRBV28 to TRBJ1-5; D gene unclear. CDR1 and CDR2 (germline): MDHEN, SYDVKM. Trimming left V 2 bases short and J 7 bases short, with 18 bases between. This CDR3 is 16 amino acids long.

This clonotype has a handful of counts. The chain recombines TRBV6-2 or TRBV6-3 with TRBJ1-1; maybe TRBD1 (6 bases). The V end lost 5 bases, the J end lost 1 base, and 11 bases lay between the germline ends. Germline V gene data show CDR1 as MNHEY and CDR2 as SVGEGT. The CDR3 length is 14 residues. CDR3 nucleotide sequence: TGTGCCAGCAGTCGACAGGCCTCGAACACTGAAGCTTTCTTT. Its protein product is CASSRQASNTEAFF.

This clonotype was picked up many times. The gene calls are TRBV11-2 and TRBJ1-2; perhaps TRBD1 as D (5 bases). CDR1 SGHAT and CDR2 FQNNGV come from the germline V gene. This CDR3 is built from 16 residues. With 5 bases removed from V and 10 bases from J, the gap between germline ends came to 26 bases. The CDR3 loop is CASSPSLGTSGGDYTF. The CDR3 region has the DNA TGTGCCAGCAGCCCAAGCCTCGGGACTTCAGGAGGTGACTACACCTTC.

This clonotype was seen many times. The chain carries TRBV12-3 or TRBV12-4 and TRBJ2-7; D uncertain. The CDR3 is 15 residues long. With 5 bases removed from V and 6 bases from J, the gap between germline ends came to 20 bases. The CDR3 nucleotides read TGTGCCAGCAGTCCCACCTGGGCCGGCGAAGCCGAGCAGTACTTC. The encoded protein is CASSPTWAGEAEQYF.

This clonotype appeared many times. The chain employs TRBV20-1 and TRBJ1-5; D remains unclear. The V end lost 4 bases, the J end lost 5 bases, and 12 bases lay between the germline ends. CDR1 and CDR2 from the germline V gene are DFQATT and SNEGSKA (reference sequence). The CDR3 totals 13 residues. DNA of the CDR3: TGCAGTGCTAACGAGTTAACTCATCAGCCCCAGCATTTT. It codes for CSANELTHQPQHF.